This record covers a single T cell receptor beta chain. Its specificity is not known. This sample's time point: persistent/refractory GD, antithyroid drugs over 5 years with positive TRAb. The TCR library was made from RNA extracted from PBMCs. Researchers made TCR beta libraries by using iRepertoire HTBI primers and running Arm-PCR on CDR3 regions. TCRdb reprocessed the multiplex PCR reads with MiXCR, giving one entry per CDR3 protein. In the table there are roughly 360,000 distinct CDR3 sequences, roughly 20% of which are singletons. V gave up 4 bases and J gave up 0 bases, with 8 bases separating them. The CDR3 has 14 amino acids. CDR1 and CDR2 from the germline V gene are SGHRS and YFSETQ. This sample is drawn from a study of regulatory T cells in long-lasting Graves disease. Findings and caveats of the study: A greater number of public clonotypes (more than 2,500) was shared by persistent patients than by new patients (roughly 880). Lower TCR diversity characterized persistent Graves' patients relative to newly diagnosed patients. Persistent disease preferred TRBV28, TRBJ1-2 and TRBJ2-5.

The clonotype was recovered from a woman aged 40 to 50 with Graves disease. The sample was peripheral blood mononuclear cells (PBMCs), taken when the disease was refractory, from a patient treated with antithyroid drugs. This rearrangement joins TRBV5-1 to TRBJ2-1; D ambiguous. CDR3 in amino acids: CASSILPSYNEQFF. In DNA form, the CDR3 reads TGCGCCAGCAGCATCCTACCCTCCTACAATGAGCAGTTCTTC.